This TCR beta chain comes out of a study of T-cell reconstitution after alpha-beta-depleted transplantation in children. This CDR3 region has 19 residues. Germline V gives CDR1 SNHLY, CDR2 FYNNEI. Trimming removed 5 bases from V and 3 bases from J; junction bases left unmatched: 14. Unique molecular identifiers were built into the TCRbeta library. One entry per CDR3 protein, called by TCRdb with MiXCR from the PCR reads. The data show some 500,000 distinct CDR3 sequences, 15% to 20% seen once. V is TRBV2 and J is TRBJ2-6; 9 bases align to TRBD1. Here the sequenced sample was PBMCs from the stem cell graft donor, taken from the stem cell graft. The sequence was collected from a human donor who donated a stem cell graft to a child with acute lymphoblastic leukemia. CDR3 sequence (DNA): TGTGCCAGCAGTACCAGGGACAGGGTAGGATATGGTGGGGCCAACGTCCTGACTTTC. It yields the protein CASSTRDRVGYGGANVLTF.